This is a list of T cell receptor beta chains from one sample in a study of blood T cell repertoires in COVID-19. TCRdb's table, derived via immunoSEQ multiplex PCR, lists solely in-frame clones and lacks some. The sample carries about 170,000 clones, around 85% recorded once. The sequenced material came from peripheral blood. The receptors shown here come from an elderly woman with COVID-19, enrolled during active disease. Both conserved end residues are part of each CDR3. The order of the fields is D gene, V gene, CDR3 length, clone size, J gene, CDR3 protein, CDR3 DNA. A D gene is named only where the DNA matches it firmly. Some rows mark clone size as missing; the rest say once, few, many or name a class of expanded clone.

d_call: -; v_call: TRBV5-1; cdr3_length: 15; clone_size: -; j_call: TRBJ2-4; cdr3_aa: CASSLAGQGENIQYF; cdr3_nt: TGCGCCAGCAGCTTGGCCGGACAAGGAGAAAACATTCAGTACTTC
d_call: -; v_call: TRBV4-2; cdr3_length: 14; clone_size: -; j_call: TRBJ1-3; cdr3_aa: CASSPVGAGNTIYF; cdr3_nt: TGTGCCAGCAGCCCTGTCGGTGCGGGAAACACCATATATTTT
d_call: -; v_call: TRBV5-1; cdr3_length: 15; clone_size: -; j_call: TRBJ1-2; cdr3_aa: CASSLAVGGENGYTF; cdr3_nt: TGCGCCAGCAGCTTGGCGGTCGGGGGAGAAAATGGCTACACCTTC
d_call: -; v_call: TRBV15; cdr3_length: 15; clone_size: -; j_call: TRBJ2-3; cdr3_aa: CATRTHGDPTDTQYF; cdr3_nt: TGTGCCACCCGAACTCACGGGGATCCCACAGATACGCAGTATTTT
d_call: TRBD2; v_call: TRBV27; cdr3_length: 16; clone_size: -; j_call: TRBJ2-3; cdr3_aa: CASSRDMGGGTDTQYF; cdr3_nt: TGTGCCAGCAGTCGCGACATGGGGGGGGGCACAGATACGCAGTATTTT
d_call: -; v_call: TRBV7-8; cdr3_length: 14; clone_size: -; j_call: TRBJ1-1; cdr3_aa: CASSVQQRNTEAFF; cdr3_nt: TGTGCCAGCAGCGTGCAACAACGGAACACTGAAGCTTTCTTT
d_call: TRBD2; v_call: TRBV5-1; cdr3_length: 17; clone_size: -; j_call: TRBJ2-5; cdr3_aa: CASSLGSGGAPSETQYF; cdr3_nt: TGCGCCAGCAGCTTGGGAAGCGGGGGGGCCCCCTCCGAGACCCAGTACTTC
d_call: -; v_call: TRBV21-1; cdr3_length: 15; clone_size: -; j_call: TRBJ1-4; cdr3_aa: CASSRDRGRVEKLFF; cdr3_nt: TGTGCCAGCTCCCGGGACAGGGGCCGAGTTGAAAAACTGTTTTTT
d_call: -; v_call: TRBV29-1; cdr3_length: 10; clone_size: few; j_call: TRBJ2-1; cdr3_aa: CSGQVNEQFF; cdr3_nt: TGCAGCGGACAGGTTAATGAGCAGTTCTTC
d_call: -; v_call: TRBV5-1; cdr3_length: 13; clone_size: -; j_call: TRBJ1-1; cdr3_aa: CASSPRVNTEAFF; cdr3_nt: TGCGCCAGCAGCCCCCGGGTTAACACTGAAGCTTTCTTT